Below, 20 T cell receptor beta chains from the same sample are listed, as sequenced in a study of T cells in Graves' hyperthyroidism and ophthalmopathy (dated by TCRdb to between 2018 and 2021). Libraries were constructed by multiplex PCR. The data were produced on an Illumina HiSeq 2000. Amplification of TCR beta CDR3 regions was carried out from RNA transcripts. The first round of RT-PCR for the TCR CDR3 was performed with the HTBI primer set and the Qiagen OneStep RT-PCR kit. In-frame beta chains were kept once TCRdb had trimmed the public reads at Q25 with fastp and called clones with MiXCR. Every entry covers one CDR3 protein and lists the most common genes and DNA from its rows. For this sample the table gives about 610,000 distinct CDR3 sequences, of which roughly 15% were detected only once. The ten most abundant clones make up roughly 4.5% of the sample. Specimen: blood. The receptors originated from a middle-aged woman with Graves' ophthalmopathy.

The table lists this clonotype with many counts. CDR3 coding DNA: TGTGCCACCAGTGATTTGGGCGGGGAGCGGCCCCAGGGCTACACCTTC. Amino acids: CATSDLGGERPQGYTF. This rearrangement joins TRBV24-1 to TRBJ1-2; D not resolved. CDR3 length equals 16 residues. V was pared by 0 bases and J by 8 bases, with 18 bases between. Germline V gene lookup returns CDR1 KGHDR and CDR2 SFDVKD.

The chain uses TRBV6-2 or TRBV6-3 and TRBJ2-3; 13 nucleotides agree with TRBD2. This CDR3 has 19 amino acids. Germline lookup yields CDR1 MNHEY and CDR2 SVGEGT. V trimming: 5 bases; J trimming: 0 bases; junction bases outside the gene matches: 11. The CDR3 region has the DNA TGTGCCAGCAGTCCTGCGGGACTAGCGGGAAACCCTAGCACAGATACGCAGTATTTT. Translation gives CASSPAGLAGNPSTDTQYF.

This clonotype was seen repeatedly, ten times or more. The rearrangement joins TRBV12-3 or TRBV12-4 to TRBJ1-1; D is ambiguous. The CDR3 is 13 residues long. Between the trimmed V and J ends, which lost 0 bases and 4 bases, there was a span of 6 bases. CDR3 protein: CASSLAITTEAFF. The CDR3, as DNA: TGTGCCAGCAGTTTAGCGATCACCACTGAAGCTTTCTTT.

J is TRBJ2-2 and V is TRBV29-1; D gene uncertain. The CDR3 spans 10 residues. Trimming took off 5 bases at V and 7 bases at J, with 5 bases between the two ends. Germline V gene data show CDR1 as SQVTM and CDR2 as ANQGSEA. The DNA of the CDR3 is TGCAGCGTTCTAGACGGGGAGCTGTTTTTT. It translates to CSVLDGELFF.

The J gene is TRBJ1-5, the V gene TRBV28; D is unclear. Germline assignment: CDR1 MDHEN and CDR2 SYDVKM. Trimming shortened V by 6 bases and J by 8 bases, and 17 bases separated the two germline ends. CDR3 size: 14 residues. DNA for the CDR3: TGTGCCAGCAGCCATACTTGGATGGGAAAGCCCCAGCATTTT. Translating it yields CASSHTWMGKPQHF.

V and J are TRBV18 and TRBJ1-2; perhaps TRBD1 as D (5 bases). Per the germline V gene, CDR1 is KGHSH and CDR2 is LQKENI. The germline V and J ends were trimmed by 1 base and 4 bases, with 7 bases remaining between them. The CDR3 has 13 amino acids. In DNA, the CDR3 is TGTGCCAGCTCACCACTAGACAGCTATGGCTACACCTTC. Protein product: CASSPLDSYGYTF.

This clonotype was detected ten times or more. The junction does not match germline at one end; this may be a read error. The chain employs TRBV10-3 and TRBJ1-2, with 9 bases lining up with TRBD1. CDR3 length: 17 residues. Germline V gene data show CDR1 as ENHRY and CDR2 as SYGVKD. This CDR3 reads CATSGSGQGNWNYGYTF. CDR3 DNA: TGTGCCACCAGTGGTTCAGGACAGGGGAATTGGAACTATGGCTACACCTTC.

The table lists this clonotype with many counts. The CDR3 DNA is TGTGCCATCAGTGAGCCAGAGCGGGAGTTCTACGAGCAGTACTTC. This sequence encodes CAISEPEREFYEQYF. The J gene is TRBJ2-7, the V gene TRBV10-3, with TRBD2 identical over 8 bases. The CDR3 covers 15 residues. Germline V gives CDR1 ENHRY, CDR2 SYGVKD. With 2 bases clipped from V and 3 bases from J, the junction kept 6 bases outside the gene matches.

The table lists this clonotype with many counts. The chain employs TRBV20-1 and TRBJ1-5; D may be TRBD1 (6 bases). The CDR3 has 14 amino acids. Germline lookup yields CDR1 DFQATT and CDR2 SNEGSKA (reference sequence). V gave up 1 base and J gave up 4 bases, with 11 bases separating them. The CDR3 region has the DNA TGCAGTGCTAGAGGAGGGGGGGTTAATCAGCCCCAGCATTTT. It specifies CSARGGGVNQPQHF.

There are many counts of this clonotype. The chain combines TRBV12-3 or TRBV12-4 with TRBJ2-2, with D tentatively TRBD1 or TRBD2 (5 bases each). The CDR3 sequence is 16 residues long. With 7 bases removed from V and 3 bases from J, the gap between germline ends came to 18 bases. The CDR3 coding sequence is TGTGCCAGCAAGATCCTCGGGGCAGACTACACCGGGGAGCTGTTTTTT. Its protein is CASKILGADYTGELFF.

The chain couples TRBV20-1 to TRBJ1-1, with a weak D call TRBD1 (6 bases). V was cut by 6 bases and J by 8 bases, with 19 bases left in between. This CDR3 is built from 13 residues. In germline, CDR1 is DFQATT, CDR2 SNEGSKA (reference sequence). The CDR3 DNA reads TGCAGTGCCAGGGGACGGGCTCTAAGGGAAGCTTTCTTT. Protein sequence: CSARGRALREAFF.

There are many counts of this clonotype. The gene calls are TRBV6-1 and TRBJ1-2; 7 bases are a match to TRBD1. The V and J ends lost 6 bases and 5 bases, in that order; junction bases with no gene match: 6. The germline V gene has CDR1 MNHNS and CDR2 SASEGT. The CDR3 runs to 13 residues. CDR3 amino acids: CASRKGGQYGYTF. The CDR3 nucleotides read TGTGCCAGCAGAAAGGGGGGACAGTATGGCTACACCTTC.

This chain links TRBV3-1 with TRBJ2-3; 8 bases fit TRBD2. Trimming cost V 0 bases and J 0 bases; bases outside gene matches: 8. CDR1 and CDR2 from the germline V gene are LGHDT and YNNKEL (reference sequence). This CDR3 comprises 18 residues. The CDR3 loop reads CASSQENEREKSTDTQYF. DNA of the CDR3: TGTGCCAGCAGCCAAGAAAATGAGCGGGAGAAAAGCACAGATACGCAGTATTTT.

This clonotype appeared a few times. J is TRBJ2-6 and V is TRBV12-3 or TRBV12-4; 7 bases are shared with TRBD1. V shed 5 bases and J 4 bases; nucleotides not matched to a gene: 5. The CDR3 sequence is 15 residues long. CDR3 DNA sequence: TGTGCCAGCAGTCCAACAGGGGTCGGGGCCAACGTCCTGACTTTC. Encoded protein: CASSPTGVGANVLTF.

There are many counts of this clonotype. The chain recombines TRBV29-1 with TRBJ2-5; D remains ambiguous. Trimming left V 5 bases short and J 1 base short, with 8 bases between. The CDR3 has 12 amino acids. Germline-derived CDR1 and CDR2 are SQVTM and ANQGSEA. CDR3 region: CSVRIFQETQYF. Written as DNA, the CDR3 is TGCAGCGTTCGAATCTTCCAAGAGACCCAGTACTTC.

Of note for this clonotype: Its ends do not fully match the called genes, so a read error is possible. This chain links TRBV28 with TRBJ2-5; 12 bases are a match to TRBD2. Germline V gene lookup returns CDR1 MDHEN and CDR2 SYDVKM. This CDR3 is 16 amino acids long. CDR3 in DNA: TGTGCCGGCAGCACACGACTAGCGGGAGCCCAAGAGACCCAGTACTTC. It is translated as CAGSTRLAGAQETQYF.

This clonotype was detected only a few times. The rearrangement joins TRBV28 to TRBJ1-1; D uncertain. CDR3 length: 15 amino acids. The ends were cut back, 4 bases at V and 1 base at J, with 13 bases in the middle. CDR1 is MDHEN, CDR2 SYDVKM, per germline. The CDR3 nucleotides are TGTGCCAGCAGTTCTTCTCCAGGACCGAACACTGAAGCTTTCTTT. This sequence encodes CASSSSPGPNTEAFF.

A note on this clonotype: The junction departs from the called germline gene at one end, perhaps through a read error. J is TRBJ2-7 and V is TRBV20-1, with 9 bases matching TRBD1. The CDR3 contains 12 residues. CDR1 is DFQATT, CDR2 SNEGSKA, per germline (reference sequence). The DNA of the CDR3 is TGCAGTGCTTATCGACAGGGGGGCGAGCGGTACTTC. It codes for CSAYRQGGERYF.

The CDR3 region is CASSINRDRAYEQYF. Written as DNA, the CDR3 is TGCGCCAGCAGCATTAACCGGGACAGAGCCTACGAGCAGTACTTC. The gene calls are TRBV5-1 and TRBJ2-7; TRBD1 aligns across 7 bases. The CDR3 is 15 residues long. The germline CDR1 and CDR2 sequences are SGHRS and YFSETQ. V lost 4 bases to trimming and J lost 2 bases; unmatched junction nucleotides: 9.

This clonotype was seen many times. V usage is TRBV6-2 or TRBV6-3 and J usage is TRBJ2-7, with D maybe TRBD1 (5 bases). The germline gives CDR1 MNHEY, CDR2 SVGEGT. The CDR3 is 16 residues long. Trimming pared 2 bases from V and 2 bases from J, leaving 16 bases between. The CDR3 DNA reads TGTGCCAGCAGTTACGAAATGGGGCTCGGACCCTACGAGCAGTACTTC. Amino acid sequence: CASSYEMGLGPYEQYF.